The entry below describes one TCR beta chain. Survey level was the resolution at which the v3.0 immunoSEQ assay ran. Assay: immunoSEQ multiplex PCR; the TCRdb copy retains only in-frame clones and omits some. The table includes 15,000 to 20,000 clones, 94% detected once. This entry comes from a study of long-term antiretroviral therapy in people with HIV. The ends lost 4 bases at V and 4 bases at J; junction bases unmatched: 4. The V gene's germline CDR1 is SGHDT and CDR2 YYEEEE. The CDR3 length is 15 residues. The clonotype originates from a woman in her fifties or sixties with HIV. Sequencing used unsorted PBMCs, obtained 6 to 6.5 years after starting antiretroviral therapy. The chain employs TRBV5-6 and TRBJ2-1; 11 nucleotides line up with TRBD1. CDR3 region: CASSAGTGGYNEQFF. The CDR3 nucleotides read TGTGCCAGCAGCGCGGGGACAGGGGGGTACAATGAGCAGTTCTTC.